This TCR beta chain was sequenced during a study of cytomegalovirus exposure and HLA in healthy donors. Points from the study as a whole: Several top significant clusters appeared, in a later analysis, to be linked to common viral pathogens.

The CDR3 covers 14 residues. CDR1 and CDR2 (germline): SGHRS, YFSETQ. V was cut by 0 bases and J by 7 bases, with 11 bases left in between. Turning to this clone: The antigen is undetermined.

PCR used 60 Vbeta primers and 13 Jbeta primers. Original methodology: Some 11 million of the approximately 80 million unique TCR beta chains counted in a later analysis were shared. The table came from immunoSEQ multiplex PCR; TCRdb's copy has only in-frame clones and leaves some out. For V, J and clone size, that table is used; D and trimming come from the DNA. This table has approximately 77,000 clones, over 70% appearing once. This clonotype originated in a woman aged 40-49 years in good health and CMV-seronegative. Sequencing input: PBMCs. The chain uses TRBV5-1 and TRBJ1-5, with D maybe TRBD1 (5 bases). CDR3 region: CASSLGGDRQPQHF. For the CDR3, the DNA is TGCGCCAGCAGCTTGGGGGGGGATAGGCAGCCCCAGCATTTT. The full variable domain, its missing parts supplied by reference TRBV5-1 and TRBJ1-5, is KAGVTQTPRYLIKTRGQQVTLSCSPISGHRSVSWYQQTPGQGLQFLFEYFSETQRNKGNFPGRFSGRQFSNSRSEMNVSTLELGDSALYLCASSLGGDRQPQHFGDGTRLSIL.